This T cell receptor (beta chain) was documented in a study of blood T cell repertoires in COVID-19. The wider study: The study drew acute and convalescent COVID-19 samples from the United States, Italy and Spain. Sources were T cells, B-cell-depleted T cells, or PBMCs; the material itself was cDNA or gDNA.

In the authors' methods: How many nucleated cells were present was estimated from reference gene primer amplification. Sequencing was performed with immunoSEQ multiplex PCR; in TCRdb, only in-frame clones are kept and a portion is missing. The V and J calls and clone size are taken from that table; D and trimming were inferred from the DNA. The table lists 350,000 to 450,000 clones, roughly 85% of them singletons. Trimming left V 6 bases short and J 0 bases short, with 6 bases between. The CDR3 is made up of 13 amino acids. Germline V gives CDR1 MDHEN, CDR2 SYDVKM. Sequencing used peripheral blood. The TCR sequence derives from a woman under 30 with acute or convalescent COVID-19. This chain uses TRBV28 with TRBJ1-5, with D perhaps TRBD1 (5 bases). The CDR3, as DNA: TGTGCCAGCAGGGGACTTAGCAATCAGCCCCAGCATTTT. Translating gives CASRGLSNQPQHF.